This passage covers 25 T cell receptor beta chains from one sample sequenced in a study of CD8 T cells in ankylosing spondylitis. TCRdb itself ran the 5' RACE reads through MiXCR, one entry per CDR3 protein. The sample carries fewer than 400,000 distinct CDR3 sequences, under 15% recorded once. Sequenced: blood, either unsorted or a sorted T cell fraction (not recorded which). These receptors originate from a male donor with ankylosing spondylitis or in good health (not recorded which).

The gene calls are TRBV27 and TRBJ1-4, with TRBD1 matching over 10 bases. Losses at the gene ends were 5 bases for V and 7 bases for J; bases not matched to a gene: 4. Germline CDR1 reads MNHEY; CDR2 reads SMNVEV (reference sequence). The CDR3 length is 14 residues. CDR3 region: CASSPGQGFEKLFF. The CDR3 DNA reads TGTGCCAGCAGTCCGGGACAGGGGTTTGAAAAACTGTTTTTT.

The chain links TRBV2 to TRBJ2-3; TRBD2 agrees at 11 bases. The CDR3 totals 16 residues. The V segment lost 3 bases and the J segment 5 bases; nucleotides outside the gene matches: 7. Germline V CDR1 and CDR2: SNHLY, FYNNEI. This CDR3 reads CASSDGLAGGRDTQYF. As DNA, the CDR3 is TGTGCCAGCAGTGACGGCCTAGCGGGAGGTAGAGATACGCAGTATTTT.

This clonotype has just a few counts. The CDR3, as DNA: TGTGCCAGCAGTTCAGAGGGGAAGTATCAAGATACGCAGTATTTT. It specifies CASSSEGKYQDTQYF. V gene TRBV12-3 or TRBV12-4 combines with J gene TRBJ2-3; D may correspond to TRBD1 or TRBD2 (5 bases each). The CDR3 is 15 residues long. V shed 4 bases and J shed 5 bases, with 16 bases lying between them.

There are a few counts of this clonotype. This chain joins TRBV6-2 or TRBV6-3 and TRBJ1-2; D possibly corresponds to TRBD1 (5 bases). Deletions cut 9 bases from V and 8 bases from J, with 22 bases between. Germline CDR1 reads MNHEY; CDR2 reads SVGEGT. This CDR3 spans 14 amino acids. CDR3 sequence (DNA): TGTGCCAGTATCCGGGACCCACTCGGATGGGGCTACACCTTC. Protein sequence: CASIRDPLGWGYTF.

CDR3 in DNA: TGTGCCAGCAGGCAACAGGGGGGCTATGGCTACACCTTC. Amino acids: CASRQQGGYGYTF. The V and J genes are TRBV12-3 or TRBV12-4 and TRBJ1-2; 8 bases agree with TRBD1. This CDR3 is 13 amino acids long. J gave up 4 bases and V 6 bases, and 4 bases lay outside the gene matches.

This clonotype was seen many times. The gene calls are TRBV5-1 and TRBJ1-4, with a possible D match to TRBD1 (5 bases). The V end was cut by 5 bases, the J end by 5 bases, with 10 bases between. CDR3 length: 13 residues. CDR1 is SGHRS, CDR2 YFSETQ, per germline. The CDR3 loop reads CASSRGNNEKLFF. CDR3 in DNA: TGCGCCAGCAGTCGGGGGAACAATGAAAAACTGTTTTTT. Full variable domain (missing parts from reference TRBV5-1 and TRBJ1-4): KAGVTQTPRYLIKTRGQQVTLSCSPISGHRSVSWYQQTPGQGLQFLFEYFSETQRNKGNFPGRFSGRQFSNSRSEMNVSTLELGDSALYLCASSRGNNEKLFFGSGTQLSVL.

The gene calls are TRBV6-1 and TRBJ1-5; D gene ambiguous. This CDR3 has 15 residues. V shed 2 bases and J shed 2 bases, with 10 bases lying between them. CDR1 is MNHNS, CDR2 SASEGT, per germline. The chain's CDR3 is CASSEMARGNQPQHF. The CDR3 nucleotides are TGTGCCAGCAGTGAAATGGCGCGGGGCAATCAGCCCCAGCATTTT.

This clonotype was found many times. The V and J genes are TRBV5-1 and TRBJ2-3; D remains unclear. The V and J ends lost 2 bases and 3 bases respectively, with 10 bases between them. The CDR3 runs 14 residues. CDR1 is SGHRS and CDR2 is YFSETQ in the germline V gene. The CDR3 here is CASSLEVGTDTQYF. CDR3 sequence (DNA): TGCGCCAGCAGCTTAGAGGTTGGGACAGATACGCAGTATTTT.

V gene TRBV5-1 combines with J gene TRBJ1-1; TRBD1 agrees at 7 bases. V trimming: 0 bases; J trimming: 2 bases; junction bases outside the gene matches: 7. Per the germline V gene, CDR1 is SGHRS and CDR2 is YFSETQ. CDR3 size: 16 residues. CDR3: CASSLEQGNYNTEAFF. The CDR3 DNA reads TGCGCCAGCAGCTTGGAACAGGGGAACTATAACACTGAAGCTTTCTTT.

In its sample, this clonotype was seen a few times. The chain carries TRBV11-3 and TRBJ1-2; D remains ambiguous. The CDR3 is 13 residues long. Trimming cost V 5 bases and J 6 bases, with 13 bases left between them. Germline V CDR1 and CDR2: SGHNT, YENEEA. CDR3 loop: CASSPPERDGYTF. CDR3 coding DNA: TGTGCCAGCAGCCCCCCCGAAAGGGATGGCTACACCTTC.

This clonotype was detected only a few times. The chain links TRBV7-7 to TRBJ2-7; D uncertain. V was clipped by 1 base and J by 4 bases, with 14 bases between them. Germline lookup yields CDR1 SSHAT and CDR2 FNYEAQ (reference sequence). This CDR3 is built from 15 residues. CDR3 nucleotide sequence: TGTGCCAGCAGCTTAGAGACTGGCGATGAGTACGAGCAGTACTTC. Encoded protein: CASSLETGDEYEQYF.

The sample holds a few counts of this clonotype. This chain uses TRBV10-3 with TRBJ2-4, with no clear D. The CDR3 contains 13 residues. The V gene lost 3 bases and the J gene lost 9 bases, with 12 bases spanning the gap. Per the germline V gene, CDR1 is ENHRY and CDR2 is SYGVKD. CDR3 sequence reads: CAISDRSEAIQYF. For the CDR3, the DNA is TGTGCCATCAGTGACCGATCCGAGGCCATTCAGTACTTC.

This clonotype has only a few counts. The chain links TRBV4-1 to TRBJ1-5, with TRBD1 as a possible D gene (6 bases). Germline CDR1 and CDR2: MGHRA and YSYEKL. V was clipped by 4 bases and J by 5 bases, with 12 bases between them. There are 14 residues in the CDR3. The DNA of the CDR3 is TGCGCCAGCAGCCTCATACAGGGCTATCAGCCCCAGCATTTT. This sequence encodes CASSLIQGYQPQHF.

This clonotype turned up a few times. CDR3 residues: CASSLGALGDEQYF. The CDR3 DNA follows: TGCGCCAGCAGCTTGGGTGCACTAGGTGACGAGCAGTACTTC. V and J are TRBV5-1 and TRBJ2-7, with a possible D match to TRBD2 (5 bases). This CDR3 contains 14 residues. Germline CDR1 and CDR2: SGHRS and YFSETQ. V was cut by 0 bases and J by 5 bases, with 12 bases left in between.

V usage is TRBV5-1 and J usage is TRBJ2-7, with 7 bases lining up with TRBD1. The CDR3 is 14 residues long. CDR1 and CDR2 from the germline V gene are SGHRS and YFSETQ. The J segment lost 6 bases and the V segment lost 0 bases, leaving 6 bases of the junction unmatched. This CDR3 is CASSLAQTGIEQYF. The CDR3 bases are TGCGCCAGCAGCTTGGCCCAGACAGGGATCGAGCAGTACTTC. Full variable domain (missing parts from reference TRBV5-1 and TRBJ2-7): KAGVTQTPRYLIKTRGQQVTLSCSPISGHRSVSWYQQTPGQGLQFLFEYFSETQRNKGNFPGRFSGRQFSNSRSEMNVSTLELGDSALYLCASSLAQTGIEQYFGPGTRLTVT.

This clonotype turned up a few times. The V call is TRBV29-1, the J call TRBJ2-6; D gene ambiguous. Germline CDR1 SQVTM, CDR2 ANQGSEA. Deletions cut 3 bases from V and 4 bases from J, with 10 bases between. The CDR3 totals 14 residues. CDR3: CSVEEREGANVLTF. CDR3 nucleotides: TGCAGCGTTGAGGAAAGAGAAGGGGCCAACGTCCTGACTTTC.

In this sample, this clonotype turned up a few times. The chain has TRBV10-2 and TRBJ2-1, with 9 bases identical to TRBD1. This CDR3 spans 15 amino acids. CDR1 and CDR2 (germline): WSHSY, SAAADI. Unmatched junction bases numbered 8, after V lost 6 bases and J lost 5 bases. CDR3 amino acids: CASRPPGTGNNEQFF. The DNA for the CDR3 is TGCGCCAGCAGGCCCCCCGGGACAGGGAACAATGAGCAGTTCTTC.

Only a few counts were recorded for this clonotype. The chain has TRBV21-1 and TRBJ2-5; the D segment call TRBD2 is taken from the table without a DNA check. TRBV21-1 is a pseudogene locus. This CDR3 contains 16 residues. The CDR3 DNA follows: TGTGCCAGCAGCGAGGGGCGGGAGAACCACCGGGAGACCCAGTACTTC. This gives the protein CASSEGRENHRETQYF.

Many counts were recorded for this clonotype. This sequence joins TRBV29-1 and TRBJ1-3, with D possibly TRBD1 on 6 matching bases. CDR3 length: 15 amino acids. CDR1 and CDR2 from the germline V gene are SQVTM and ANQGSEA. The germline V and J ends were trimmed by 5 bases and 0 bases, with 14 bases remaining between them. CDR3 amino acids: CSVWTVRISGNTIYF. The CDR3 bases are TGCAGCGTTTGGACAGTTCGTATCTCTGGAAACACCATATATTTT.

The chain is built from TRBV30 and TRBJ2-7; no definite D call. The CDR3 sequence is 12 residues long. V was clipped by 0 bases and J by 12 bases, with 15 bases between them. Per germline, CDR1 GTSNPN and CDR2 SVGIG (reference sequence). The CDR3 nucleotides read TGTGCCTGGAGTGTAGGGCAGCCACGGTTGTACTTC. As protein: CAWSVGQPRLYF.

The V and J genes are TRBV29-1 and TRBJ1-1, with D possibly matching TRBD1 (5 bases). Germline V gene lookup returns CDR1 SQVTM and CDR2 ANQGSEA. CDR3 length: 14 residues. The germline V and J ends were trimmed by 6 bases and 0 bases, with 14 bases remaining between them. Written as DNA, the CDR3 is TGCAGCGTGGGCTGGGGGAATTTGAACACTGAAGCTTTCTTT. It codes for CSVGWGNLNTEAFF.

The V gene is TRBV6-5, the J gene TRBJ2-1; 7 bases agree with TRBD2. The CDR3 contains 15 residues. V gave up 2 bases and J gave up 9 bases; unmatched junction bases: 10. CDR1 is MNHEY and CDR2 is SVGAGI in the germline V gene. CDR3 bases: TGTGCCAGCAGTTACGGGCGGGAGATTATGAGTGAGCAGTTCTTC. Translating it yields CASSYGREIMSEQFF.

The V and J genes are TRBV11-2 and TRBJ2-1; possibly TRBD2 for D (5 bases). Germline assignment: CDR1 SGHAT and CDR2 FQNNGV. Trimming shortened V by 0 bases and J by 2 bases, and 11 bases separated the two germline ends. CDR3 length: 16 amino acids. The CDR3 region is CASSLEAAITYNEQFF. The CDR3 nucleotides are TGTGCCAGCAGCTTAGAAGCGGCGATAACCTACAATGAGCAGTTCTTC.

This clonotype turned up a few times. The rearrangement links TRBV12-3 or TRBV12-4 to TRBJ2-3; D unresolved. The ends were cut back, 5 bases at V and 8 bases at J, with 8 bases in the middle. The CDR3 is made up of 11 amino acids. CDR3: CASSLLGTQYF. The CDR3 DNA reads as TGTGCCAGCAGTCTTTTGGGTACGCAGTATTTT.

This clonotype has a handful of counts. The DNA for the CDR3 is TGCGCCAGCAGCCCACAGGGGACTCGGTCCCGTGTCGAAGAAAAACTGTTTTTT. It yields the protein CASSPQGTRSRVEEKLFF. This chain connects TRBV5-1 to TRBJ1-4, with 7 bases lining up with TRBD1. CDR3 length: 18 residues. Germline CDR1 SGHRS, CDR2 YFSETQ. J lost 8 bases, V lost 4 bases, and 20 bases had no gene match.